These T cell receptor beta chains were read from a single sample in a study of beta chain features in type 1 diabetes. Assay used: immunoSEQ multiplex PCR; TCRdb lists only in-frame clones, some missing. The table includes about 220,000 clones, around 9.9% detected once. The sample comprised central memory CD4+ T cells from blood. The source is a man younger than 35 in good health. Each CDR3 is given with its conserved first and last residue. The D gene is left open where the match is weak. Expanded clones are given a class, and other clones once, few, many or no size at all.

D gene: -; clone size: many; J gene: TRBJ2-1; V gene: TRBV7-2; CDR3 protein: CASSLAQVASYNEQFF; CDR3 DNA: TGTGCCAGCAGCTTAGCCCAGGTAGCATCCTACAATGAGCAGTTCTTC
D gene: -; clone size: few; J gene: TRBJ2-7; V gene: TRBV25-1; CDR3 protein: CASSDRFYEQYF; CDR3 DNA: TGTGCCAGCAGTGATCGTTTCTACGAGCAGTACTTC
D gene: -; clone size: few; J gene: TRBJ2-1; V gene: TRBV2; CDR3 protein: CASSAYSGSVNEQFF; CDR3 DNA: TGTGCCAGCAGTGCCTACAGTGGCTCCGTGAATGAGCAGTTCTTC
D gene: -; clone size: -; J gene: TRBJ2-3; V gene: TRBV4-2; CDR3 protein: CASSQAGDTDTQYF; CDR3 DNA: TGTGCCAGCAGCCAAGCTGGCGACACAGATACGCAGTATTTT
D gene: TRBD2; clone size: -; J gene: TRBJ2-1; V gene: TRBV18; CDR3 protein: CASSQLAGGNEQFF; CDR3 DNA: TGTGCCAGCTCACAGCTAGCGGGAGGAAATGAGCAGTTCTTC
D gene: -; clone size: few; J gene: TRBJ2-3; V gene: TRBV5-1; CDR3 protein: CASSLPGLSSTDTQYF; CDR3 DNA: TGCGCCAGCAGCTTGCCAGGACTATCTAGCACAGATACGCAGTATTTT
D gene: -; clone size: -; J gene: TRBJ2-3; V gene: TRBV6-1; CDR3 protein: CASSEFGSTDTQYF; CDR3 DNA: TGTGCCAGCAGTGAATTCGGGAGCACAGATACGCAGTATTTT
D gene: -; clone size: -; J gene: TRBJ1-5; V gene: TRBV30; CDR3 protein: CAWEGSRNQPQHF; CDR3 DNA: TGTGCCTGGGAGGGCAGCCGCAATCAGCCCCAGCATTTT
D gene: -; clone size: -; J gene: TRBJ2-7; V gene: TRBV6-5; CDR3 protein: CASRLATEPGEQYF; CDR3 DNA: TGTGCCAGCAGGCTAGCGACAGAGCCGGGCGAGCAGTACTTC
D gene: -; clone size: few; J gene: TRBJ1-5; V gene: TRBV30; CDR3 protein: CAWSPGLVGNQPQHF; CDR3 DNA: TGTGCCTGGAGCCCAGGGCTGGTGGGCAATCAGCCCCAGCATTTT
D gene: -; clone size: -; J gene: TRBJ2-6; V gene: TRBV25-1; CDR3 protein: CASSESRALGANVLTF; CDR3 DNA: TGTGCCAGCAGTGAATCGAGGGCGCTCGGGGCCAACGTCCTGACTTTC
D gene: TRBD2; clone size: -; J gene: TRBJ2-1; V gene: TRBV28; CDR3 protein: CASGGTRKYNEQFF; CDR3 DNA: TGTGCCAGTGGGGGGACTAGAAAATACAATGAGCAGTTCTTC
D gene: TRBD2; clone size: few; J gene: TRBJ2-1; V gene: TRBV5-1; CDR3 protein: CASSWTSGGSTEQFF; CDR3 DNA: TGCGCCAGCAGCTGGACTAGCGGGGGATCCACTGAGCAGTTCTTC
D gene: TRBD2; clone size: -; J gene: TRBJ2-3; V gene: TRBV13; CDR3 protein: CASSPLAGAPDTQYF; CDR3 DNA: TGTGCCAGCAGCCCCTTAGCGGGAGCGCCAGATACGCAGTATTTT
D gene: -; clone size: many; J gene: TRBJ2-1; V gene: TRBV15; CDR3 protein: CATSKMNEQFF; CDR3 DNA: TGTGCCACCAGCAAAATGAATGAGCAGTTCTTC
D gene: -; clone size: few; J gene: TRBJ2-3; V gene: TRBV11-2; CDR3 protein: CASSFSGTDTQYF; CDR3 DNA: TGTGCCAGCAGCTTTTCCGGCACAGATACGCAGTATTTT
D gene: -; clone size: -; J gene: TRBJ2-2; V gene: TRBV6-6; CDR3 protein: CASRLEAGELFF; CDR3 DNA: TGTGCCAGCAGACTAGAGGCCGGGGAGCTGTTTTTT
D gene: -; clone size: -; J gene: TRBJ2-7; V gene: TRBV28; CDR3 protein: CASSSPRGSGRSYEQYF; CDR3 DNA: TGTGCCAGCAGTTCCCCCAGGGGGAGCGGGCGCTCCTACGAGCAGTACTTC
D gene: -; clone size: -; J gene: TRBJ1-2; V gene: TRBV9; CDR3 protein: CASSPRDDRTYGYTF; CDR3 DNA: TGTGCCAGCAGCCCCAGGGACGACAGGACCTATGGCTACACCTTC
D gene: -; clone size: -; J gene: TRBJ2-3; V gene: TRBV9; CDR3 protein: CASGRDLRDTDTQYF; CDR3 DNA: TGTGCCAGCGGTCGGGACTTGCGGGACACAGATACGCAGTATTTT
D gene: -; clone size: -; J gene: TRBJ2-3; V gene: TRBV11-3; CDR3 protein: CASSLTTKLTDTQYF; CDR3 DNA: TGTGCCAGCAGCTTGACTACCAAGCTCACAGATACGCAGTATTTT
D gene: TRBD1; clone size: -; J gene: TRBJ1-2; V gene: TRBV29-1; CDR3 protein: CSVEPDRAGGYTF; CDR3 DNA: TGCAGCGTTGAGCCGGACAGGGCGGGTGGCTACACCTTC
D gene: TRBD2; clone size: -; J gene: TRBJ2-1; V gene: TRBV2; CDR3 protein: CASSKREGNEQFF; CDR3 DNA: TGTGCCAGCAGTAAGCGGGAGGGCAATGAGCAGTTCTTC
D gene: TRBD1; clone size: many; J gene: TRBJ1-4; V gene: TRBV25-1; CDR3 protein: CASMEGGGEKLFF; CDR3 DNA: TGTGCCAGCATGGAAGGGGGCGGAGAAAAACTGTTTTTT
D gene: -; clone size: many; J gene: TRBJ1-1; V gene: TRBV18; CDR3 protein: CASSPTDRDTEAFF; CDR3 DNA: TGTGCCAGCTCGCCGACAGATCGGGACACTGAAGCTTTCTTT
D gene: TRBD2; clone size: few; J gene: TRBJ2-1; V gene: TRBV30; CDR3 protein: CAWSVRGLASNEQFF; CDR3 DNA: TGTGCCTGGAGTGTACGTGGACTAGCCTCCAATGAGCAGTTCTTC
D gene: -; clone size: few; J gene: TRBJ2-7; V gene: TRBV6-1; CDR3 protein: CASSELGAPIYEQYF; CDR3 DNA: TGTGCCAGCAGTGAACTGGGGGCTCCCATCTACGAGCAGTACTTC